This T cell receptor (beta chain) was identified during a study of OX40 agonist ivuxolimab in advanced cancers. As for the study in general: Patients in the trial were receiving intravenous ivuxolimab every 2 weeks, at doses of 0.01 to 10 mg/kg. With a range of roughly 23 to 90, age averaged roughly 61 years, and roughly 80% were male. The diagnoses of dose-escalation patients were hepatocellular carcinoma, melanoma, renal cell or head and neck cancer.

The study sampled blood at baseline, cycle 4 day 1, and cycle 7 day 1. Some clones are missing from TCRdb's copy, which holds only in-frame ones; the method was immunoSEQ multiplex PCR. The repertoire consists of about 46,000 clones, with about 91% occurring once and the leading ten covering 10% to 15%. Trimming took off 0 bases at V and 7 bases at J, with 36 bases between the two ends. CDR1 is SGHDN, CDR2 FVKESK, per germline. The CDR3 is 22 amino acids. The V and J genes are TRBV14 and TRBJ2-5; D possibly matches TRBD1 or TRBD2 (5 bases each). This TCR was sampled from an adult with an advanced solid tumor such as melanoma, head and neck, liver or kidney cancer. This specimen consisted of CD4+ or CD8+ T cells sorted from blood, obtained in a trial of the OX40 agonist ivuxolimab. CDR3 residues: CASSQDRDRETAPDGPRWTQYF. CDR3 sequence (DNA): TGTGCCAGCAGCCAAGATAGGGACCGAGAGACAGCCCCCGACGGCCCGAGGTGGACCCAGTACTTC. Full variable domain (rest looked up from reference TRBV14 and TRBJ2-5): EAGVTQFPSHSVIEKGQTVTLRCDPISGHDNLYWYRRVMGKEIKFLLHFVKESKQDESGMPNNRFLAERTGGTYSTLKVQPAELEDSGVYFCASSQDRDRETAPDGPRWTQYFGPGTRLLVL.